This is a list of T cell receptor beta chains from one sample in a study of Graves' ophthalmopathy and Graves' hyperthyroidism. TCRdb fed the multiplex PCR reads into MiXCR, producing one record per CDR3 protein. Of tens of thousands of distinct CDR3 sequences in the sample, 45% to 55% are singletons; the top ten hold about 4.9%. Sequenced material: peripheral blood. These receptors were collected from an adult woman with Graves' ophthalmopathy. Each CDR3 is given with its conserved first and last residue. The D gene is left open where the match is weak. Clone size is not always given. Where it is, it says once, few, many or a class for expanded clones.

j_call	d_call	clone_size	v_call	cdr3_aa	cdr3_nt
TRBJ1-3	-	-	TRBV20-1	CTPPHRGGDSSGNTIYF	TGCACCCCTCCCCACCGCGGGGGGGATTCCTCTGGAAACACCATATATTTT
TRBJ2-3	TRBD2	many	TRBV14	CASSQLTSATDTQYF	TGTGCCAGCAGCCAATTGACTAGCGCTACAGATACGCAGTATTTT
TRBJ2-2	-	many	TRBV7-2	CASSLTVNTGELFF	TGTGCCAGCAGCTTAACAGTCAACACCGGGGAGCTGTTTTTT
TRBJ1-5	TRBD1	-	TRBV20-1	CSAPDREDQPQHF	TGCAGTGCTCCGGACAGGGAGGATCAGCCCCAGCATTTT
TRBJ2-1	-	many	TRBV19	CASTRDKYNEQFF	TGTGCCAGTACCCGCGACAAATACAATGAGCAGTTCTTC
TRBJ2-5	-	-	TRBV10-3	CAISEGVYQETQYF	TGTGCCATCAGTGAGGGGGTGTACCAAGAGACCCAGTACTTC
TRBJ1-1	TRBD1	many	TRBV20-1	CSAAPPTGVGNTEAFF	TGCAGTGCCGCCCCCCCAACAGGGGTAGGTAACACTGAAGCTTTCTTT
TRBJ2-7	-	many	TRBV19	CASSIVAVGASSYEQYF	TGTGCCAGTAGTATAGTCGCCGTCGGGGCCAGCTCCTACGAGCAGTACTTC
TRBJ2-2	-	-	TRBV19	CASNLPQRVSGNTGELFF	TGTGCCAGTAATCTCCCGCAGAGGGTCTCTGGAAACACCGGGGAGCTGTTTTTT
TRBJ1-2	TRBD1	-	TRBV7-2	CASSRSGGEGAVYGYTF	TGTGCCAGCAGTCGGTCGGGGGGGGAGGGGGCTGTCTATGGCTACACCTTC
TRBJ2-2	-	many	TRBV7-9	CASRGMDTGELFF	TGTGCCAGCAGGGGAATGGACACCGGGGAGCTGTTTTTT
TRBJ2-7	-	-	TRBV20-1	CSARRQANYEQYF	TGCAGTGCTAGACGTCAGGCGAACTACGAGCAGTACTTC
TRBJ2-7	TRBD1	many	TRBV5-1	CASSRHRGYEQYF	TGCGCCAGCAGCCGGCACAGGGGCTACGAGCAGTACTTC
TRBJ2-5	-	-	TRBV2	CASRAGHANTGEKTQYF	TGTGCCAGCAGGGCGGGACATGCGAACACCGGGGAGAAGACCCAGTACTTC
TRBJ2-7	-	many	TRBV4-2	CASSQEWPFFYEQYF	TGTGCCAGCAGCCAAGAATGGCCGTTTTTCTACGAGCAGTACTTC
TRBJ1-1	-	once	TRBV20-1	CSARFRREGGTEAFF	TGCAGTGCTAGATTCCGCAGGGAGGGGGGGACTGAAGCTTTCTTT
TRBJ2-4	-	-	TRBV12-3/TRBV12-4	CASSLSRLMKNIQYF	TGTGCCAGCAGTCTGTCCCGCCTAATGAAAAACATTCAGTACTTC
TRBJ2-7	-	-	TRBV20-1	CSARVGALFSVQYF	TGCAGTGCTAGAGTTGGGGCCCTCTTTTCCGTGCAGTACTTC
TRBJ2-2	TRBD2	many	TRBV29-1	CSSRVGTSDGGELFF	TGCAGCTCCCGCGTTGGGACTAGCGATGGCGGGGAGCTGTTTTTT
TRBJ1-5	TRBD1	-	TRBV7-9	CASSRRGCNQPQHF	TGTGCCAGCAGCCGCAGGGGGTGCAATCAGCCCCAGCATTTT
TRBJ1-4	TRBD1	-	TRBV5-4	CASSPQTGTANEKLFF	TGTGCCAGCAGCCCTCAGACAGGGACAGCTAATGAAAAACTGTTTTTT
TRBJ2-3	-	many	TRBV7-6	CASRELPGQGLVLAETDTQYF	TGTGCCAGCAGAGAACTCCCGGGACAGGGCTTGGTACTAGCGGAGACAGATACGCAGTATTTT
TRBJ2-7	TRBD2	-	TRBV29-1	CSVGMAGGGSYEQYF	TGCAGCGTTGGGATGGCGGGAGGGGGTAGCTACGAGCAGTACTTC